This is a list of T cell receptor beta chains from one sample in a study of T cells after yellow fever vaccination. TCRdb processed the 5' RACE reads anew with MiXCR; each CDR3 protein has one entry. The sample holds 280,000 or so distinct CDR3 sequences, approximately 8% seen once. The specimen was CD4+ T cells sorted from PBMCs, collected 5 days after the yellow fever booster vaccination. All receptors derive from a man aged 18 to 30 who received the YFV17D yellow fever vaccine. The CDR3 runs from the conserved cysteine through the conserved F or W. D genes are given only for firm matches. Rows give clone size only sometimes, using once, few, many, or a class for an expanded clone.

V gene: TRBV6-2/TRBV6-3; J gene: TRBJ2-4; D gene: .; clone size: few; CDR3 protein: CASSGAKNIQYF; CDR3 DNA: TGTGCCAGTAGCGGAGCCAAAAACATTCAGTACTTC
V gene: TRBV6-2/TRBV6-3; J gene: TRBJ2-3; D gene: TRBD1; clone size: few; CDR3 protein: CASSRTGATQYF; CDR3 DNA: TGTGCCAGCAGCCGGACAGGCGCTACGCAGTATTTT
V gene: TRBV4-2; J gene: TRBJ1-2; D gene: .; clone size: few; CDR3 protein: CASSQDRGVSRAYGYTF; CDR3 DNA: TGTGCCAGCAGCCAAGATCGAGGAGTGAGCAGGGCTTACGGCTACACCTTC
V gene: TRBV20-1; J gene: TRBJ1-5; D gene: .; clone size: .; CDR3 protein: CSATPGVSNQPQHF; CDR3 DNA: TGCAGTGCGACGCCAGGGGTTAGCAATCAGCCCCAGCATTTT
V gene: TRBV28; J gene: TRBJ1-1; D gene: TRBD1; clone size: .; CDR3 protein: CASGQGHLSEAFF; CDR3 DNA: TGTGCCAGCGGACAGGGACACCTGTCGGAAGCTTTCTTT
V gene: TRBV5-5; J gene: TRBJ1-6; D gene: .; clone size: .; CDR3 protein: CASSPLGIWDSPLHF; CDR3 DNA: TGTGCCAGCAGCCCCCTCGGGATATGGGATTCACCCCTCCACTTT
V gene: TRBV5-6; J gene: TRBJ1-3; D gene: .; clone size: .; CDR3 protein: CASSPDRGNRNTIYF; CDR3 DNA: TGTGCCAGCAGCCCGGATAGGGGTAACAGAAACACCATATATTTT
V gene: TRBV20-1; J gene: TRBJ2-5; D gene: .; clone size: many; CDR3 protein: CSARDGDYQETQYF; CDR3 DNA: TGCAGTGCTAGAGATGGGGACTACCAAGAGACCCAGTACTTC
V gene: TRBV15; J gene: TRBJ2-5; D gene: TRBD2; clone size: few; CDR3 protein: CATSTAPPGLAYETQYF; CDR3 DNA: TGTGCCACCAGCACCGCTCCTCCGGGACTAGCCTACGAGACCCAGTACTTC
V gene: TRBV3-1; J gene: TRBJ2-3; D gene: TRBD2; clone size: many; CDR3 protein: CASSRGGWTDTQYF; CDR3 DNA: TGTGCCAGCAGCCGCGGGGGTTGGACAGATACGCAGTATTTT
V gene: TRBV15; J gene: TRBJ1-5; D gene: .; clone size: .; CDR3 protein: CATSRDRAYHQPQHF; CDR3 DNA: TGTGCCACCAGCAGAGATAGGGCTTATCATCAGCCCCAGCATTTT
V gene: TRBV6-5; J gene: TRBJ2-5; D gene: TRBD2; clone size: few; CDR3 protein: CASSYVAGGRGQETQYF; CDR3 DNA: TGTGCCAGCAGTTACGTTGCGGGGGGGCGGGGCCAAGAGACCCAGTACTTC
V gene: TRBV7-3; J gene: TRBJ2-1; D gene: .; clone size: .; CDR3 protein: CASSRTSGYRENNEQFF; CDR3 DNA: TGTGCCAGCAGCCGTACCTCAGGCTACCGGGAAAACAATGAGCAGTTCTTC
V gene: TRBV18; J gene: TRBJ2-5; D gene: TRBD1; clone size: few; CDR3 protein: CASSPWTGKGETQYF; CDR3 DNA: TGTGCCAGCTCACCTTGGACAGGCAAGGGAGAGACCCAGTACTTC
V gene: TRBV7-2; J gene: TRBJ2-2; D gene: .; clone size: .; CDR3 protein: CASSLVGQGTGELFF; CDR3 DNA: TGTGCCAGCAGCTTAGTGGGGCAGGGCACCGGGGAGCTGTTTTTT
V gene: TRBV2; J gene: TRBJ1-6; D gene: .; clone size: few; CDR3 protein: CASMEQGSGPLHF; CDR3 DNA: TGTGCCAGCATGGAACAGGGTAGCGGACCCCTCCACTTT
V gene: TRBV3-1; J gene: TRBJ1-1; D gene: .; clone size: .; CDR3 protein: CASSQEGSLNTEAFF; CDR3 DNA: TGTGCCAGCAGCCAAGAGGGGTCTTTAAACACTGAAGCTTTCTTT
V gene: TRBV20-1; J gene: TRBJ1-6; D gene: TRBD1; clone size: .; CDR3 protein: CSARLGNPGQGSSPLHF; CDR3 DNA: TGCAGTGCTAGACTAGGAAACCCGGGACAGGGGAGTTCACCCCTCCACTTT
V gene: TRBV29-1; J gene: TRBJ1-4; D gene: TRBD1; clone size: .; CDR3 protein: CSVGQGAKEKLFF; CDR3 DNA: TGCAGCGTGGGACAGGGGGCTAAGGAAAAACTGTTTTTT
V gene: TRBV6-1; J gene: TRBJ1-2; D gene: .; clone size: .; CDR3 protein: CASREDGDGGYTF; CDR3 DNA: TGTGCCAGCAGGGAGGACGGCGACGGTGGCTACACCTTC